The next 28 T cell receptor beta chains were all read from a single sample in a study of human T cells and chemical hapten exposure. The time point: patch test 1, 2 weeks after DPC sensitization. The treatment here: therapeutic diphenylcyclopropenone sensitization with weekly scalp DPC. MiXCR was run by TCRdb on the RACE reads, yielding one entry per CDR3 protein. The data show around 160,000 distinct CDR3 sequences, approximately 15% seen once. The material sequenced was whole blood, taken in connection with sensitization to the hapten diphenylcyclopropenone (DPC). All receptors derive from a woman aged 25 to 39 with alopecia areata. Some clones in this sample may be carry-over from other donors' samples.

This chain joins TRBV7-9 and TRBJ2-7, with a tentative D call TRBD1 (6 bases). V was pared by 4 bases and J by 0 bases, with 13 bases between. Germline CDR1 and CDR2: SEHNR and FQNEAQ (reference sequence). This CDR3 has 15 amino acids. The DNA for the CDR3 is TGTGCCAGCAGCTCCGCAGGGGCCCTCTCCTACGAGCAGTACTTC. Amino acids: CASSSAGALSYEQYF.

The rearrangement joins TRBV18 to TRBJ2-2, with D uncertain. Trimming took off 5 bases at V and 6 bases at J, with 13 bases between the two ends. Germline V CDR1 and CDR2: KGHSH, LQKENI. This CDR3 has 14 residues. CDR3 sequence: CASSSSAGAGELFF. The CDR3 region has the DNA TGTGCCAGCTCATCCAGCGCCGGAGCCGGGGAGCTGTTTTTT.

DNA of the CDR3: TGTGCCAGCAGATCCAGGGTACTCGATACGCAGTATTTT. Translating it yields CASRSRVLDTQYF. The chain joins TRBV6-5 to TRBJ2-3; a possible D gene is TRBD1 (5 bases). There are 13 residues in the CDR3. CDR1 is MNHEY, CDR2 SVGAGI, per germline. V lost 6 bases to trimming and J lost 6 bases, with 13 bases between them.

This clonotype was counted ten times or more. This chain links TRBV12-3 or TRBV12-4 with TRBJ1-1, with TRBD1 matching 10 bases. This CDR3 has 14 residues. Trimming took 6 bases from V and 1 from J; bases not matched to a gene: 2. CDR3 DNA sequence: TGTGCCAGCAGGTGGACAGGGGGGAACACTGAAGCTTTCTTT. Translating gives CASRWTGGNTEAFF.

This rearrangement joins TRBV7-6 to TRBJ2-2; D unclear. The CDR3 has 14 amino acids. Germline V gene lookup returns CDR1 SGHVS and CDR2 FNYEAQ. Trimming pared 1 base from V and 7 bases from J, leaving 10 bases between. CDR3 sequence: CASSLGRPYGELFF. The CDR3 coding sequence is TGTGCCAGCAGCTTAGGTCGTCCCTACGGGGAGCTGTTTTTT.

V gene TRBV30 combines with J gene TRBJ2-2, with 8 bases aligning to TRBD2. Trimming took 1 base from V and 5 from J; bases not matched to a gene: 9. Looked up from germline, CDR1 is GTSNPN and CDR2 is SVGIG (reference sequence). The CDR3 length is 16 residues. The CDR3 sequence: CAWSGASGSRTGELFF. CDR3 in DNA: TGTGCCTGGAGTGGGGCCAGCGGGAGTCGGACCGGGGAGCTGTTTTTT.

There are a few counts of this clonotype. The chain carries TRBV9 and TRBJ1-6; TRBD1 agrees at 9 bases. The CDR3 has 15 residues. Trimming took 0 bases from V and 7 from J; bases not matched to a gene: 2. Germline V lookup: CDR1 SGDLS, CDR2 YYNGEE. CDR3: CASSVAGQGNSPLHF. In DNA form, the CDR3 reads TGTGCCAGCAGCGTAGCGGGACAGGGAAATTCACCCCTCCACTTT.

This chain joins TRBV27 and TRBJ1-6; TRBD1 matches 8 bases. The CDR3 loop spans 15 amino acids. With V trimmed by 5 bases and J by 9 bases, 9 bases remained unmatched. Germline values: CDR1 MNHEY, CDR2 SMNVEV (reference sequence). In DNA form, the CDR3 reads TGTGCCAGCAGTATGACAGGGGACTCACGTTCACCCCTCCACTTT. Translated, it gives CASSMTGDSRSPLHF.

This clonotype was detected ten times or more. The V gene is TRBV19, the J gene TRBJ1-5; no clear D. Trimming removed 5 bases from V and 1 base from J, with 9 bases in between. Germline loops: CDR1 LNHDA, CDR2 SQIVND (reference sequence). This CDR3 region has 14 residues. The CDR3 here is CASSPTASNQPQHF. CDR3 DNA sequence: TGTGCCAGTAGTCCGACGGCGAGCAATCAGCCCCAGCATTTT.

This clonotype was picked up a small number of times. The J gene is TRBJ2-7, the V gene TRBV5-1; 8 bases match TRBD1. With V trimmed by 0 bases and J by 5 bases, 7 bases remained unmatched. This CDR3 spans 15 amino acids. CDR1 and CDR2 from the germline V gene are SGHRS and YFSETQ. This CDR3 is CASSLETGVINEQYF. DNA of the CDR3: TGCGCCAGCAGCTTGGAGACAGGGGTAATCAACGAGCAGTACTTC. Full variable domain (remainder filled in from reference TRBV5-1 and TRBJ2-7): KAGVTQTPRYLIKTRGQQVTLSCSPISGHRSVSWYQQTPGQGLQFLFEYFSETQRNKGNFPGRFSGRQFSNSRSEMNVSTLELGDSALYLCASSLETGVINEQYFGPGTRLTVT.

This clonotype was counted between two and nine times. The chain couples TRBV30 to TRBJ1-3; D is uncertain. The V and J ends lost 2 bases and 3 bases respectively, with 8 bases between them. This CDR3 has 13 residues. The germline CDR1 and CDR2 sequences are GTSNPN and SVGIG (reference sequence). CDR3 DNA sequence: TGTGCCTGGAGTTTGGGCGGTGGAAACACCATATATTTT. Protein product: CAWSLGGGNTIYF.

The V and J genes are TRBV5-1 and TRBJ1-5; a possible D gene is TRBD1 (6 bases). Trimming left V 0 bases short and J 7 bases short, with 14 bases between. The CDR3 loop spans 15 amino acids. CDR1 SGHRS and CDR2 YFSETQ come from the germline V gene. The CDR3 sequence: CASSLVPTGGQPQHF. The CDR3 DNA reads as TGCGCCAGCAGCTTGGTTCCGACAGGTGGACAGCCCCAGCATTTT. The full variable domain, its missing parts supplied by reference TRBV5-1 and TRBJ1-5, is KAGVTQTPRYLIKTRGQQVTLSCSPISGHRSVSWYQQTPGQGLQFLFEYFSETQRNKGNFPGRFSGRQFSNSRSEMNVSTLELGDSALYLCASSLVPTGGQPQHFGDGTRLSIL.

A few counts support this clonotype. This chain's CDR3 is CASSFERNQHF. In DNA form, the CDR3 reads TGTGCCAGCAGTTTTGAACGCAACCAGCATTTT. The V gene is TRBV28, the J gene TRBJ1-5; D not resolved. The ends were cut back, 3 bases at V and 12 bases at J, with 9 bases in the middle. CDR3 size: 11 residues. Germline CDR1 MDHEN, CDR2 SYDVKM.

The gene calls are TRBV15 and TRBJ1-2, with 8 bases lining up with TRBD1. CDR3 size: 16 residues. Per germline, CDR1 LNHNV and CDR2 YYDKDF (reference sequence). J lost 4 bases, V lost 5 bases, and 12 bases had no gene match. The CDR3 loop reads CATSALAGGEAYGYTF. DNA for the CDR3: TGTGCCACCAGCGCCCTGGCAGGGGGCGAAGCCTATGGCTACACCTTC.

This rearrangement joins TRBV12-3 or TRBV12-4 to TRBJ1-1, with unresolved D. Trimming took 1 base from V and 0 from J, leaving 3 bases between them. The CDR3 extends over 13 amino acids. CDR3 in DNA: TGTGCCAGCAGTTTAGATATGAACACTGAAGCTTTCTTT. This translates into CASSLDMNTEAFF.

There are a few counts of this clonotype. The CDR3 loop is CSATAGALYNEQFF. As DNA, the CDR3 is TGCAGTGCTACCGCGGGAGCGCTCTACAATGAGCAGTTCTTC. V usage is TRBV20-1 and J usage is TRBJ2-1, with 7 bases fitting TRBD2. The CDR3 extends over 14 amino acids. Germline CDR1 DFQATT, CDR2 SNEGSKA (reference sequence). The junction had 6 bases not matched to a gene; V was cut back by 4 bases and J by 3 bases.

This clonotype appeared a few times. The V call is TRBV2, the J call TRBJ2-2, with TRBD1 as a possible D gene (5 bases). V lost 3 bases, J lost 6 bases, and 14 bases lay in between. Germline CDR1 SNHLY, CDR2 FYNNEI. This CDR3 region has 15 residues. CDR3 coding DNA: TGTGCCAGCAGTGATTTAGTACAGGTACCCGGGGAGCTGTTTTTT. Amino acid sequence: CASSDLVQVPGELFF.

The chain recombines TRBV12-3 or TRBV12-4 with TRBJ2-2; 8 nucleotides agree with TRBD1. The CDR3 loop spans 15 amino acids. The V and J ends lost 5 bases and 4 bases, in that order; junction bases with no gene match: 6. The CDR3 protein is CASSVTRGRTGELFF. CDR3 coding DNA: TGTGCCAGCAGTGTGACCAGGGGGCGCACCGGGGAGCTGTTTTTT.

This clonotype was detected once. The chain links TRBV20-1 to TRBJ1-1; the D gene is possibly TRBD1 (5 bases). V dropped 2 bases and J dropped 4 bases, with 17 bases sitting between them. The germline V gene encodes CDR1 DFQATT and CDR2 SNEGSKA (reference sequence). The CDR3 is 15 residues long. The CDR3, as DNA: TGCAGTGCTAGACCAACGGGGGAAAGAGGCACTGAAGCTTTCTTT. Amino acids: CSARPTGERGTEAFF.

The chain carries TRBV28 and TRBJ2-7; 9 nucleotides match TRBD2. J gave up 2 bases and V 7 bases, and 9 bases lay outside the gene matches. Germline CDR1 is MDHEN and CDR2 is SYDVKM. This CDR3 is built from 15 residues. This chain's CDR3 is CASTPGGGVTYEQYF. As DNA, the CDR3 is TGTGCCAGCACTCCCGGCGGGGGGGTAACCTACGAGCAGTACTTC. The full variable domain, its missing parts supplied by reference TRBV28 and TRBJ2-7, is DVKVTQSSRYLVKRTGEKVFLECVQDMDHENMFWYRQDPGLGLRLIYFSYDVKMKEKGDIPEGYSVSREKKERFSLILESASTNQTSMYLCASTPGGGVTYEQYFGPGTRLTVT.

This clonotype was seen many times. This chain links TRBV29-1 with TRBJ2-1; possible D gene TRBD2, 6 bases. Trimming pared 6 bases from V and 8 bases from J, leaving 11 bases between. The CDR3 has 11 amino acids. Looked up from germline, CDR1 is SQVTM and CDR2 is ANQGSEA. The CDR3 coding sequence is TGCAGCGTCCGCGCGGGGTATGAGCAGTTCTTC. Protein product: CSVRAGYEQFF.

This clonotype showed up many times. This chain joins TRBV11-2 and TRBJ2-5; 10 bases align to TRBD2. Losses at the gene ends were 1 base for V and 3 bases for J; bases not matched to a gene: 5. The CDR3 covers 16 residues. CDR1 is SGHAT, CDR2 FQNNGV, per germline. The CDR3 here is CASSLGSGGFEETQYF. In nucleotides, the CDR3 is TGTGCCAGCAGCTTAGGTAGCGGGGGGTTCGAAGAGACCCAGTACTTC.

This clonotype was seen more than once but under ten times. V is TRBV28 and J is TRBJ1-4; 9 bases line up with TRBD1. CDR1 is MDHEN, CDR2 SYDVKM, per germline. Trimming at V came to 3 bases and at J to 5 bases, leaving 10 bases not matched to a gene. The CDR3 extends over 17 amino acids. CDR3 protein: CASSLVNPGTGNEKLFF. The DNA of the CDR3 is TGTGCCAGCAGTTTGGTTAATCCCGGGACAGGGAATGAAAAACTGTTTTTT.

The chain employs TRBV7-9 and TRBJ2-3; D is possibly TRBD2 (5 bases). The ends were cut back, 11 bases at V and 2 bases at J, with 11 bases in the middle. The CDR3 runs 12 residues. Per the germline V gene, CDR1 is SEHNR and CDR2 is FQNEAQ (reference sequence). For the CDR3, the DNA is TGTGCCGGTGGAGCGGACACAGATACGCAGTATTTT. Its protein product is CAGGADTDTQYF. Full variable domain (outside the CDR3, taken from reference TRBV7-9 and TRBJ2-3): DTGVSQNPRHKITKRGQNVTFRCDPISEHNRLYWYRQTLGQGPEFLTYFQNEAQLEKSRLLSDRFSAERPKGSFSTLEIQRTEQGDSAMYLCAGGADTDTQYFGPGTRLTVL.

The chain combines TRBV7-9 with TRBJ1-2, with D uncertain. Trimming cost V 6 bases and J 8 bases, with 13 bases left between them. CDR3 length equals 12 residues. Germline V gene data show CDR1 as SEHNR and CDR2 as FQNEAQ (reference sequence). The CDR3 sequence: CASSEWTEGYTF. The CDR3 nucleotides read TGTGCCAGCAGTGAGTGGACGGAGGGCTACACCTTC. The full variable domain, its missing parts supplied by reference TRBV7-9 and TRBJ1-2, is DTGVSQNPRHKITKRGQNVTFRCDPISEHNRLYWYRQTLGQGPEFLTYFQNEAQLEKSRLLSDRFSAERPKGSFSTLEIQRTEQGDSAMYLCASSEWTEGYTFGSGTRLTVV.

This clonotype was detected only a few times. This CDR3 reads CASSREYSPLHF. CDR3 nucleotide sequence: TGTGCCAGCAGCCGTGAATATTCACCCCTCCACTTT. V usage is TRBV3-1 and J usage is TRBJ1-6; D remains ambiguous. V lost 4 bases and J 8 bases, leaving 6 bases between the germline ends. Germline-derived CDR1 and CDR2 are LGHDT and YNNKEL (reference sequence). This CDR3 is 12 amino acids long.

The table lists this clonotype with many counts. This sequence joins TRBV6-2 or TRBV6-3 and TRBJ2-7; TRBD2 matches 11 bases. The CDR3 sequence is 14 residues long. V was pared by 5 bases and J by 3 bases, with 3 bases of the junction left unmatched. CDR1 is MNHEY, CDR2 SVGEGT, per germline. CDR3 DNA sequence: TGTGCCAGCAGTCCCCTAGCGGGAGGCTACGAGCAGTACTTC. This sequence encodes CASSPLAGGYEQYF.

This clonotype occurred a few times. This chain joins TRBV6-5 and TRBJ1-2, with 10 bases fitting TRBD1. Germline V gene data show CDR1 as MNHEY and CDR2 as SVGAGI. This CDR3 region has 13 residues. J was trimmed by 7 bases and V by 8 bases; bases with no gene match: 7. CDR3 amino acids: CASADRGRIGYTF. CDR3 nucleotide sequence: TGTGCCAGCGCCGACAGGGGGCGAATTGGCTACACCTTC.